Here is one T cell receptor (beta chain) with its context. The antigen is unknown. The sample belongs to a study of cytomegalovirus exposure and HLA in healthy donors. Broader study findings: Sequencing probably produced one cluster of sequence variants that were highly shared.

Trimming cost V 4 bases and J 4 bases; bases outside gene matches: 5. This CDR3 is built from 14 residues. CDR1 and CDR2 from the germline V gene are SGHRS and YFSETQ. This PCR relied on a set of 60 Vbeta primers and 13 Jbeta primers. The protocol was immunoSEQ multiplex PCR, while the TCRdb copy is restricted to in-frame clones and leaves out a portion. The sample includes 100,000 to 150,000 clones, over 70% of them seen just once. This sequence joins TRBV5-1 and TRBJ1-1; TRBD1 agrees at 9 bases. The receptor comes from a young woman in good health and CMV-seronegative. Specimen: PBMCs. The CDR3 is CASSRGQGSTEAFF. The CDR3 DNA reads TGCGCCAGCAGCAGGGGACAGGGATCCACTGAAGCTTTCTTT.